This T cell receptor beta chain stems from a study of response to subunit inactivated influenza vaccine. Broader study findings: The authors suggested that few new T cells are recruited per seasonal influenza vaccination.

TCRdb called the RT-PCR reads again in MiXCR, with one record for every CDR3 protein. This sample has 700,000 to 800,000 distinct CDR3 sequences, with around 18% found just once. Turning to this clonotype: What it recognizes is unknown.

This CDR3 is 14 amino acids long. The V segment lost 3 bases and the J segment 2 bases; nucleotides outside the gene matches: 4. Germline V gene data show CDR1 as DFQATT and CDR2 as SNEGSKA (reference sequence). The receptor was isolated from a man in his forties or fifties who received an inactivated influenza vaccine. The input for sequencing was PBMCs from blood, taken about 5 days after vaccination. This rearrangement joins TRBV20-1 to TRBJ2-1; 7 positions agree with TRBD2. The CDR3 here is CSASAGTTYNEQFF. CDR3 DNA: TGCAGTGCTAGCGCCGGGACTACCTACAATGAGCAGTTCTTC.